The 30 T cell receptor beta chains below come from one sample, sequenced in a study of shared clonotypes between healthy human individuals. The repertoire was sequenced with immunoSEQ multiplex PCR; TCRdb's copy has only in-frame clones and lacks some. The table lists about 120,000 clones, approximately 70% of them singletons. Sequencing was performed on memory CD8+ T cells sorted from blood. Subset given: CD45RO+ cells pooled with CCR7-negative TemRA cells. All receptors derive from a young woman in good health.

The rearrangement joins TRBV28 to TRBJ1-5, with TRBD1 matching over 8 bases. The CDR3 is 17 residues long. CDR1 is MDHEN and CDR2 is SYDVKM in the germline V gene. Trimming cost V 6 bases and J 0 bases; bases outside gene matches: 10. The CDR3 bases are TGTGCCAGCAGCCGCGGGACAGGAGTTTATAGCAATCAGCCCCAGCATTTT. It yields the protein CASSRGTGVYSNQPQHF. Combining the CDR3 with reference TRBV28 and TRBJ1-5 gives the whole variable domain DVKVTQSSRYLVKRTGEKVFLECVQDMDHENMFWYRQDPGLGLRLIYFSYDVKMKEKGDIPEGYSVSREKKERFSLILESASTNQTSMYLCASSRGTGVYSNQPQHFGDGTRLSIL.

The rearrangement links TRBV7-8 to TRBJ2-6; TRBD1 matches 7 bases. The CDR3 runs to 17 residues. In germline, CDR1 is SGHVS, CDR2 FQNEAQ. The J segment lost 0 bases and the V segment lost 6 bases, leaving 8 bases of the junction unmatched. DNA for the CDR3: TGTGCCAGCAGAACCGAACAGGGGTTCTCTGGGGCCAACGTCCTGACTTTC. Translating gives CASRTEQGFSGANVLTF.

This clone was seen a few times. The chain employs TRBV5-8 and TRBJ2-3; TRBD1 might be the D (6 bases). There are 14 residues in the CDR3. V shed 2 bases and J shed 2 bases, with 9 bases lying between them. CDR1 and CDR2 (germline): SGHTS, YDEGEE. For the CDR3, the DNA is TGTGCCAGCAGCTTACAGGGAGCCACAGATACGCAGTATTTT. Translating it yields CASSLQGATDTQYF.

This clone came up many times. The V and J genes are TRBV19 and TRBJ2-7; the D gene could be TRBD1 or TRBD2 (5 bases each). CDR1 and CDR2 from the germline V gene are LNHDA and SQIVND (reference sequence). CDR3 length: 15 residues. V was shortened by 3 bases and J by 2 bases, with 14 bases between the two germline ends. CDR3 region: CASSIWDGEPYEQYF. In DNA form, the CDR3 reads TGTGCCAGTAGTATCTGGGACGGAGAACCCTACGAGCAGTACTTC. The full variable domain, in which reference TRBV19 and TRBJ2-7 provide the parts outside the CDR3, is DGGITQSPKYLFRKEGQNVTLSCEQNLNHDAMYWYRQDPGQGLRLIYYSQIVNDFQKGDIAEGYSVSREKKESFPLTVTSAQKNPTAFYLCASSIWDGEPYEQYFGPGTRLTVT.

The genes are TRBV5-1 and TRBJ2-1, with 11 bases fitting TRBD1. From germline, CDR1 is SGHRS and CDR2 YFSETQ. CDR3 length: 14 amino acids. The V and J ends lost 4 bases and 6 bases, in that order; junction bases with no gene match: 3. CDR3 in amino acids: CASSAGTGGNEQFF. The CDR3 DNA sequence: TGCGCCAGCAGCGCAGGGACAGGGGGCAATGAGCAGTTCTTC. Supplemented by reference TRBV5-1 and TRBJ2-1, the full variable domain reads KAGVTQTPRYLIKTRGQQVTLSCSPISGHRSVSWYQQTPGQGLQFLFEYFSETQRNKGNFPGRFSGRQFSNSRSEMNVSTLELGDSALYLCASSAGTGGNEQFFGPGTRLTVL.

This clone was picked up a small number of times. The chain combines TRBV4-1 with TRBJ2-3; either TRBD1 or TRBD2 may fit D (6 bases each). The length of the CDR3 is 12 residues. CDR1 is MGHRA and CDR2 is YSYEKL in the germline V gene. V lost 3 bases and J 10 bases, leaving 11 bases between the germline ends. In DNA form, the CDR3 reads TGCGCCAGCAGCCATTACGGGGGCCCGCAGTATTTT. Translating gives CASSHYGGPQYF.

The chain recombines TRBV2 with TRBJ1-2; 9 positions agree with TRBD1. Germline-derived CDR1 and CDR2 are SNHLY and FYNNEI. CDR3 length: 14 amino acids. V lost 6 bases, J lost 8 bases, and 10 bases stayed unmatched. The chain's CDR3 is CASSTPGQGYGYTF. The CDR3 nucleotides read TGTGCCAGCAGCACTCCGGGACAGGGATACGGCTACACCTTC.

This clone came up a few times. The gene calls are TRBV11-3 and TRBJ1-5; no firm D call. The CDR3 length is 15 residues. The V gene lost 3 bases and the J gene lost 0 bases, with 9 bases spanning the gap. Per the germline V gene, CDR1 is SGHNT and CDR2 is YENEEA. CDR3 sequence reads: CASSLVRVSNQPQHF. CDR3 DNA sequence: TGTGCCAGCAGCTTGGTAAGGGTTAGCAATCAGCCCCAGCATTTT. Supplemented by reference TRBV11-3 and TRBJ1-5, the full variable domain reads EAGVVQSPRYKIIEKKQPVAFWCNPISGHNTLYWYLQNLGQGPELLIRYENEEAVDDSQLPKDRFSAERLKGVDSTLKIQPAELGDSAVYLCASSLVRVSNQPQHFGDGTRLSIL.

The V gene is TRBV9, the J gene TRBJ2-4; unclear D gene. Trimming removed 3 bases from V and 5 bases from J, with 6 bases in between. The CDR3 spans 12 residues. CDR1 and CDR2 (germline): SGDLS, YYNGEE. CDR3 DNA sequence: TGTGCCAGCAGCGCCTTTGAAAACATTCAGTACTTC. It encodes CASSAFENIQYF. The entire variable domain, with the rest obtained from reference TRBV9 and TRBJ2-4, is as follows: DSGVTQTPKHLITATGQRVTLRCSPRSGDLSVYWYQQSLDQGLQFLIQYYNGEERAKGNILERFSAQQFPDLHSELNLSSLELGDSALYFCASSAFENIQYFGAGTRLSVL.

The chain combines TRBV5-1 with TRBJ1-6; tentative D call: TRBD1 (5 bases). Trimming shortened V by 4 bases and J by 10 bases, and 9 bases separated the two germline ends. CDR3 length equals 12 residues. Germline V gene lookup returns CDR1 SGHRS and CDR2 YFSETQ. The CDR3: CASSTQGSPLHF. CDR3 nucleotide sequence: TGCGCCAGCAGCACTCAGGGCTCACCCCTCCACTTT.

V usage is TRBV27 and J usage is TRBJ2-3; 7 positions match TRBD2. Germline loops: CDR1 MNHEY, CDR2 SMNVEV (reference sequence). V lost 5 bases to trimming and J lost 3 bases; unmatched junction nucleotides: 8. The CDR3 spans 15 residues. The CDR3, as DNA: TGTGCCAGCAGTGTCCGGGAGGTTCCGACAGATACGCAGTATTTT. This translates into CASSVREVPTDTQYF.

The genes are TRBV13 and TRBJ2-2, with D perhaps being TRBD1 or TRBD2 (5 bases each). The CDR3 has 15 amino acids. V gave up 8 bases and J gave up 5 bases, with 18 bases separating them. Germline V gene data show CDR1 as PRHDT and CDR2 as FYEKMQ (reference sequence). CDR3 nucleotide sequence: TGTGCCAGCTGGGGGACGGTAACGGGGACCGGGGAGCTGTTTTTT. Its protein product is CASWGTVTGTGELFF.

This clone was detected only a few times. The rearrangement uses TRBV7-2 and TRBJ1-3; a possible D gene is TRBD1 (5 bases). V lost 5 bases and J 4 bases, leaving 15 bases between the germline ends. The germline V gene encodes CDR1 SGHTA and CDR2 FQGNSA. The CDR3 sequence is 15 residues long. In DNA form, the CDR3 reads TGTGCCAGCAGCAATCAGGGACTGCTAGGAAACACCATATATTTT. Amino acids: CASSNQGLLGNTIYF.

The gene calls are TRBV30 and TRBJ2-1, with a possible D match to TRBD2 (6 bases). CDR1 GTSNPN and CDR2 SVGIG come from the germline V gene (reference sequence). Trimming pared 0 bases from V and 6 bases from J, leaving 12 bases between. The CDR3 length is 14 residues. The CDR3 here is CAWSVTLGGNEQFF. The CDR3 DNA follows: TGTGCCTGGAGTGTAACCCTGGGGGGCAATGAGCAGTTCTTC.

The chain employs TRBV2 and TRBJ1-2; D is undetermined. The CDR3 extends over 12 amino acids. Per germline, CDR1 SNHLY and CDR2 FYNNEI. Trimming removed 6 bases at V and 0 bases at J, with 5 bases between. In nucleotides, the CDR3 is TGTGCCAGCAGGGTGGCTAACTATGGCTACACCTTC. Its protein product is CASRVANYGYTF.

The chain uses TRBV19 and TRBJ2-5; 10 bases agree with TRBD1. Per germline, CDR1 LNHDA and CDR2 SQIVND (reference sequence). The CDR3 length is 15 residues. J was trimmed by 5 bases and V by 2 bases; bases with no gene match: 5. The CDR3 nucleotides are TGTGCCAGTAGTATACCGACAGGGGGCAGGGAGACCCAGTACTTC. This sequence encodes CASSIPTGGRETQYF.

This chain uses TRBV7-2 with TRBJ1-2; tentative D call: TRBD1 (5 bases). The CDR3 has 16 residues. Trimming left V 1 base short and J 0 bases short, with 12 bases between. CDR1 and CDR2 (germline): SGHTA, FQGNSA. This CDR3 is CASSLVTGPANYGYTF. CDR3 coding DNA: TGTGCCAGCAGCTTAGTTACAGGACCAGCTAACTATGGCTACACCTTC.

This chain joins TRBV4-2 and TRBJ2-5, with D perhaps matching TRBD2 (6 bases). The CDR3 totals 13 residues. Germline V gene sequence: CDR1 LGHNA, CDR2 YNFKEQ. The V end was cut by 0 bases, the J end by 6 bases, with 8 bases between. The CDR3 region has the DNA TGTGCCAGCAGCCAAGAGGGGGGAAAGACCCAGTACTTC. Its protein product is CASSQEGGKTQYF.

The chain combines TRBV19 with TRBJ2-7, with TRBD2 matching over 7 bases. Trimming took 0 bases from V and 5 from J; bases not matched to a gene: 7. CDR3 length: 15 amino acids. From germline, CDR1 is LNHDA and CDR2 SQIVND (reference sequence). This chain's CDR3 is CASSIDGGSPNEQYF. The CDR3 bases are TGTGCCAGTAGTATAGACGGCGGGAGTCCCAACGAGCAGTACTTC.

V gene TRBV28 combines with J gene TRBJ2-5; 11 bases agree with TRBD2. The tail of the sequence fits TRBJ2-7 better, so the J call may be wrong. The CDR3 contains 15 residues. Germline V gene lookup returns CDR1 MDHEN and CDR2 SYDVKM. Here the CDR3 DNA reads TGTGCCAGCAGAGAGGGGACTAGCGGAACCTACGAGCAGTACTTC. Amino acid sequence: CASREGTSGTYEQYF.

The rearrangement uses TRBV25-1 and TRBJ2-7, with 8 nucleotides matching TRBD2. The CDR3 spans 13 residues. Germline trimming cut 6 bases from V and 0 bases from J; bases unmatched to any gene: 1. Germline loops: CDR1 MGHDK, CDR2 SYGVNS. The CDR3 nucleotides are TGTGCCAGCAGCGGGACTAGCTCCTACGAGCAGTACTTC. Translating it yields CASSGTSSYEQYF.

This chain connects TRBV4-1 to TRBJ2-2; D not certain. The CDR3 consists of 14 residues. Germline CDR1 reads MGHRA; CDR2 reads YSYEKL. The V gene lost 4 bases and the J gene lost 4 bases, with 10 bases spanning the gap. The CDR3 reads CASSLDISTGELFF. The DNA of the CDR3 is TGCGCCAGCAGCCTAGACATTTCCACCGGGGAGCTGTTTTTT.

The rearrangement joins TRBV7-9 to TRBJ2-2; 9 bases line up with TRBD2. The CDR3 loop spans 17 amino acids. The J segment lost 3 bases and the V segment lost 2 bases, leaving 7 bases of the junction unmatched. Germline V gene sequence: CDR1 SEHNR, CDR2 FQNEAQ (reference sequence). The CDR3: CASSLTRLAAYTGELFF. The CDR3 coding sequence is TGTGCCAGCAGCTTAACCAGACTAGCGGCCTACACCGGGGAGCTGTTTTTT. Full variable domain (outside the CDR3, taken from reference TRBV7-9 and TRBJ2-2): DTGVSQNPRHKITKRGQNVTFRCDPISEHNRLYWYRQTLGQGPEFLTYFQNEAQLEKSRLLSDRFSAERPKGSFSTLEIQRTEQGDSAMYLCASSLTRLAAYTGELFFGEGSRLTVL.

In its sample, this clone was seen once. The rearrangement joins TRBV18 to TRBJ2-7, with 7 bases matching TRBD2. The CDR3 spans 14 residues. Germline CDR1 reads KGHSH; CDR2 reads LQKENI. V was pared by 2 bases and J by 2 bases, with 3 bases of the junction left unmatched. CDR3 sequence: CASSPGREPYEQYF. The DNA for the CDR3 is TGTGCCAGCTCACCAGGGAGGGAACCCTACGAGCAGTACTTC.

The chain carries TRBV11-2 and TRBJ2-3; D is unresolved. Trimming pared 0 bases from V and 10 bases from J, leaving 11 bases between. Germline-derived CDR1 and CDR2 are SGHAT and FQNNGV. This CDR3 contains 13 residues. This CDR3 is CASSLDYRSPQYF. The CDR3 nucleotides read TGTGCCAGCAGCTTAGATTATAGGAGCCCGCAGTATTTT.

This chain joins TRBV9 and TRBJ2-1, with TRBD1 as a possible D gene (6 bases). V was cut by 2 bases and J by 5 bases, with 11 bases left in between. CDR3 size: 14 residues. Germline V CDR1 and CDR2: SGDLS, YYNGEE. This chain's CDR3 is CASSVAGQHNEQFF. In nucleotides, the CDR3 is TGTGCCAGCAGCGTGGCCGGACAGCACAATGAGCAGTTCTTC.

This clone was observed once. The genes are TRBV4-1 and TRBJ1-1; D call uncertain. V lost 8 bases to trimming and J lost 5 bases, with 15 bases between them. CDR1 is MGHRA and CDR2 is YSYEKL in the germline V gene. The CDR3 consists of 13 residues. The CDR3 DNA reads as TGCGCCAGCCGTAGCCACGGGGAGACTGAAGCTTTCTTT. It specifies CASRSHGETEAFF.

This clone was detected a few times. This sequence joins TRBV19 and TRBJ2-5; TRBD2 aligns across 11 bases. Germline V gene lookup returns CDR1 LNHDA and CDR2 SQIVND (reference sequence). This CDR3 contains 15 residues. V lost 6 bases, J lost 5 bases, and 8 bases stayed unmatched. The CDR3 is CASRPLAGEVETQYF. CDR3 nucleotides: TGTGCCAGTAGACCACTAGCGGGAGAGGTGGAGACCCAGTACTTC.

The chain has TRBV7-2 and TRBJ1-1; 7 nucleotides line up with TRBD1. Germline V gives CDR1 SGHTA, CDR2 FQGNSA. After removal of 3 bases from V and 3 bases from J, the junction contained 7 bases not matched to a gene. CDR3 size: 15 residues. Written as DNA, the CDR3 is TGTGCCAGCAGCTTTGGCCAGGGGGGTTACACTGAAGCTTTCTTT. This gives the protein CASSFGQGGYTEAFF. The variable domain in full, with the rest retrieved from reference TRBV7-2 and TRBJ1-1, is GAGVSQSPSNKVTEKGKDVELRCDPISGHTALYWYRQSLGQGLEFLIYFQGNSAPDKSGLPSDRFSAERTGGSVSTLTIQRTQQEDSAVYLCASSFGQGGYTEAFFGQGTRLTVV.

The genes are TRBV7-9 and TRBJ2-1, with TRBD1 matching 7 bases. The trim removed 6 bases at V and 7 bases at J, leaving 15 bases unmatched. The CDR3 is made up of 16 amino acids. CDR1 SEHNR and CDR2 FQNEAQ come from the germline V gene (reference sequence). CDR3 in amino acids: CASSTTTGSSQNEQFF. The CDR3 nucleotides read TGTGCCAGCAGTACTACGACAGGGTCATCCCAGAATGAGCAGTTCTTC.